Listed here are 31 T cell receptor beta chains from one sample, sequenced in a study of T cells in Graves' hyperthyroidism and ophthalmopathy. RNA transcripts served as the template for amplifying TCR beta CDR3 regions. Using the HTBI primer set, a first-round RT-PCR was run on the TCR CDR3. TCRdb re-derived calls from the multiplex PCR reads in MiXCR, one entry per CDR3 protein. The repertoire holds some 740,000 distinct CDR3 sequences, with 14% as singletons. The sample taken for sequencing was blood. All receptors come from a woman younger than 35 with Graves' hyperthyroidism.

The gene calls are TRBV4-3 and TRBJ1-3, with a possible D match to TRBD1 (5 bases). Germline CDR1 LGHNA, CDR2 YSLEER. The V and J ends lost 1 base and 1 base respectively, with 14 bases between them. The CDR3 length is 17 residues. This CDR3 reads CASSQGARGASGNTIYF. In DNA, the CDR3 is TGCGCCAGCAGCCAAGGGGCTCGAGGGGCGTCTGGAAACACCATATATTTT.

This clonotype showed up just a few times. The chain has TRBV14 and TRBJ1-2; TRBD1 matches at 9 bases. From germline, CDR1 is SGHDN and CDR2 FVKESK. The V gene end was trimmed by 0 bases and the J gene end by 8 bases; junction bases not matched to a gene: 7. The CDR3 spans 15 residues. Here the CDR3 reads CASSQDWDREGGYTF. CDR3 nucleotides: TGTGCCAGCAGCCAAGACTGGGACAGGGAAGGAGGCTACACCTTC.

This clonotype has at least ten counts. The V gene is TRBV12-3 or TRBV12-4, the J gene TRBJ2-5; perhaps D is TRBD1 or TRBD2 (5 bases each). Trimming shortened V by 8 bases and J by 4 bases, and 11 bases separated the two germline ends. The CDR3 covers 12 residues. This CDR3 is CASSGAGETQYF. DNA for the CDR3: TGTGCCAGCTCCGGGGCGGGAGAGACCCAGTACTTC.

The chain employs TRBV7-2 and TRBJ2-5, with D unclear. The CDR3 consists of 14 residues. V dropped 1 base and J dropped 5 bases, with 11 bases sitting between them. CDR1 and CDR2 (germline): SGHTA, FQGNSA. The CDR3 sequence: CASSLGPRAETQYF. CDR3 nucleotide sequence: TGTGCCAGCAGCTTAGGTCCCCGGGCGGAGACCCAGTACTTC.

This clonotype was counted at least ten times. The chain uses TRBV12-3 or TRBV12-4 and TRBJ1-1, with no clear D. Trimming took off 6 bases at V and 1 base at J, with 21 bases between the two ends. The CDR3 covers 17 residues. CDR3 sequence (DNA): TGTGCCAGCAGCCCTCTCCGGACCTTAGGCCCGAACACTGAAGCTTTCTTT. Residues: CASSPLRTLGPNTEAFF.

There are a few counts of this clonotype. The rearrangement uses TRBV3-1 and TRBJ2-5; 10 nucleotides match TRBD2. V was clipped by 5 bases and J by 2 bases; unmatched bases: 17. CDR1 is LGHDT, CDR2 YNNKEL, per germline (reference sequence). CDR3 length equals 19 residues. CDR3 residues: CASSSELAGFSGDQETQYF. CDR3 sequence (DNA): TGTGCCAGCAGCAGCGAACTAGCGGGATTCAGCGGAGATCAAGAGACCCAGTACTTC.

The sample holds many counts of this clonotype. The chain recombines TRBV7-9 with TRBJ1-2; 7 nucleotides agree with TRBD1. The CDR3 spans 15 residues. Losses at the gene ends were 4 bases for V and 10 bases for J; bases not matched to a gene: 15. Germline assignment: CDR1 SEHNR and CDR2 FQNEAQ (reference sequence). In nucleotides, the CDR3 is TGTGCCAGCAGCTCAACGCTTAGACAGGGTATCGACTACACCTTC. Translated: CASSSTLRQGIDYTF.

The chain recombines TRBV5-1 with TRBJ1-4; no definite D call. Germline CDR1 and CDR2: SGHRS and YFSETQ. Trimming left V 8 bases short and J 4 bases short, with 15 bases between. The CDR3 consists of 14 residues. Here the CDR3 reads CASSRIGVNEKLFF. CDR3 DNA: TGCGCCAGTTCGAGGATTGGGGTTAATGAAAAACTGTTTTTT.

This clonotype was detected only a few times. The chain recombines TRBV20-1 with TRBJ1-1, with D unclear. V lost 1 base to trimming and J lost 3 bases, with 9 bases between them. This CDR3 comprises 13 residues. Germline V CDR1 and CDR2: DFQATT, SNEGSKA (reference sequence). The CDR3 here is CSARASRDTEAFF. In DNA form, the CDR3 reads TGCAGTGCTAGAGCCAGCAGAGACACTGAAGCTTTCTTT.

This clonotype was counted many times. V gene TRBV7-2 combines with J gene TRBJ2-4; D call uncertain. V lost 6 bases and J 6 bases, leaving 18 bases between the germline ends. The CDR3 contains 15 residues. Germline V gene sequence: CDR1 SGHTA, CDR2 FQGNSA. CDR3: CASSSRVGNLNIQYF. The CDR3 nucleotides are TGTGCCAGCAGTTCTCGAGTCGGAAACTTAAACATTCAGTACTTC.

The CDR3 DNA follows: TGTGCCAGCAGCCCTAATCTACTGGGGACTAGCGGACACTCCTACAATGAGCAGTTCTTC. It codes for CASSPNLLGTSGHSYNEQFF. The rearrangement links TRBV7-2 to TRBJ2-1; 11 bases map to TRBD2. This CDR3 contains 20 residues. Germline V gene lookup returns CDR1 SGHTA and CDR2 FQGNSA. With 5 bases clipped from V and 0 bases from J, the junction kept 15 bases outside the gene matches.

Turning to this clonotype: A much more abundant neighbour one base away suggests this may be a read error. The chain joins TRBV24-1 to TRBJ1-1; D remains unclear. The CDR3 is 13 amino acids. Germline lookup yields CDR1 KGHDR and CDR2 SFDVKD. The DNA for the CDR3 is TGTGCCACCAGTGATTTGGAGAACACTGAAGCTTCCTTT. Its translation is CATSDLENTEASF.

A few counts support this clonotype. This sequence joins TRBV7-9 and TRBJ1-4; D unresolved. CDR1 is SEHNR and CDR2 is FQNEAQ in the germline V gene (reference sequence). The CDR3 runs 11 residues. Trimming removed 7 bases at V and 7 bases at J, with 7 bases between. The CDR3 DNA reads TGTGCCAGCATCCGGGGTGAAAAACTGTTTTTT. This encodes CASIRGEKLFF.

Only a few counts were recorded for this clonotype. This chain links TRBV19 with TRBJ2-7; 7 bases agree with TRBD1. Germline V gene data show CDR1 as LNHDA and CDR2 as SQIVND (reference sequence). This CDR3 comprises 13 residues. Trimming cost V 6 bases and J 3 bases; bases outside gene matches: 5. CDR3 region: CASSKGANYEQYF. In DNA, the CDR3 is TGTGCCAGTAGCAAGGGGGCCAACTACGAGCAGTACTTC.

The chain carries TRBV5-1 and TRBJ1-5; 9 nucleotides line up with TRBD1. In germline, CDR1 is SGHRS, CDR2 YFSETQ. Trimming removed 2 bases from V and 4 bases from J; junction bases left unmatched: 4. The CDR3 has 15 amino acids. The CDR3 DNA follows: TGCGCCAGCAGCTTCGGACAGGGGAGGAATCAGCCCCAGCATTTT. It is translated as CASSFGQGRNQPQHF.

This clonotype has only a few counts. The V and J genes are TRBV19 and TRBJ2-2; a weak D match, TRBD2 (5 bases). Per germline, CDR1 LNHDA and CDR2 SQIVND (reference sequence). The CDR3 has 14 residues. V dropped 4 bases and J dropped 7 bases, with 13 bases sitting between them. The CDR3 sequence: CASSTSTGNGELFF. CDR3 coding DNA: TGTGCCAGTAGTACGTCCACGGGAAACGGGGAGCTGTTTTTT. The complete variable domain, with remaining parts taken from reference TRBV19 and TRBJ2-2, reads DGGITQSPKYLFRKEGQNVTLSCEQNLNHDAMYWYRQDPGQGLRLIYYSQIVNDFQKGDIAEGYSVSREKKESFPLTVTSAQKNPTAFYLCASSTSTGNGELFFGEGSRLTVL.

The CDR3 DNA reads as TGTGCCAGCAGGACAGCTCACATGAACACTGAAGCTTTCTTT. The encoded protein is CASRTAHMNTEAFF. V usage is TRBV6-2 or TRBV6-3 and J usage is TRBJ1-1, with a possible D match to TRBD1 (5 bases). Trimming took off 6 bases at V and 0 bases at J, with 11 bases between the two ends. The CDR3 covers 14 residues. Germline values: CDR1 MNHEY, CDR2 SVGEGT.

This clonotype came up many times. The gene calls are TRBV27 and TRBJ2-4; possibly TRBD2 for D (6 bases). Trimming left V 5 bases short and J 0 bases short, with 11 bases between. CDR1 is MNHEY and CDR2 is SMNVEV in the germline V gene (reference sequence). The CDR3 contains 15 residues. In DNA form, the CDR3 reads TGTGCCAGCAGTAGGACGGGACTAGCCAAAAACATTCAGTACTTC. Protein sequence: CASSRTGLAKNIQYF.

This rearrangement joins TRBV11-2 to TRBJ2-3, with 10 bases matching TRBD2. Germline loops: CDR1 SGHAT, CDR2 FQNNGV. This CDR3 spans 21 amino acids. The V and J ends lost 0 bases and 6 bases, in that order; junction bases with no gene match: 21. CDR3 amino acids: CASSLDGGLLGTSAAWDTQYF. In nucleotides, the CDR3 is TGTGCCAGCAGCTTAGACGGGGGTCTGCTCGGGACTAGCGCAGCCTGGGATACGCAGTATTTT.

This clonotype showed up many times. The V call is TRBV5-6, the J call TRBJ2-7; 14 bases are a match to TRBD2. This CDR3 region has 16 residues. The V and J ends lost 0 bases and 7 bases, in that order; junction bases with no gene match: 6. The V gene's germline CDR1 is SGHDT and CDR2 YYEEEE. DNA of the CDR3: TGTGCCAGCAGCTTGGAGGGACTAGCGGGGGCGGGAGAGCAGTACTTC. Protein: CASSLEGLAGAGEQYF.

Many counts were recorded for this clonotype. The chain is built from TRBV28 and TRBJ2-1; D is possibly TRBD1 or TRBD2 (5 bases each). V lost 3 bases, J lost 3 bases, and 21 bases lay in between. In germline, CDR1 is MDHEN, CDR2 SYDVKM. The length of the CDR3 is 18 residues. The CDR3 nucleotides read TGTGCCAGCAGTTTTATGACGATCGGGACCTGGAACTACAATGAGCAGTTCTTC. Encoded protein: CASSFMTIGTWNYNEQFF.

This clonotype occurred many times. CDR3 region: CAGSAGRGDEQYF. Written as DNA, the CDR3 is TGTGCGGGGTCGGCGGGGAGAGGCGACGAGCAGTACTTC. This chain links TRBV2 with TRBJ2-7; a possible D gene is TRBD2 (6 bases). CDR3 length: 13 residues. Germline V gene sequence: CDR1 SNHLY, CDR2 FYNNEI.

This clonotype was seen a handful of times. This chain connects TRBV6-9 to TRBJ2-3, with D hard to call. Between the trimmed V and J ends, which lost 3 bases and 6 bases, there was a span of 10 bases. Germline V gene lookup returns CDR1 MNHGY and CDR2 SVAAGI. This CDR3 has 13 residues. The CDR3 coding sequence is TGTGCCAGCAGTTACTCTTTTAGGGATACGCAGTATTTT. Its translation is CASSYSFRDTQYF.

This clonotype was detected a few times. J is TRBJ1-1 and V is TRBV5-8; 8 bases are a match to TRBD1. The CDR3 has 17 amino acids. The junction had 8 bases not matched to a gene; V was cut back by 0 bases and J by 1 base. Germline V gene lookup returns CDR1 SGHTS and CDR2 YDEGEE. CDR3 amino acids: CASSLGQGISRNTEAFF. The CDR3 DNA reads TGTGCCAGCAGCTTGGGACAGGGGATTTCGCGGAACACTGAAGCTTTCTTT.

The table lists this clonotype with a few counts. The chain recombines TRBV6-1 with TRBJ2-3, with D unclear. CDR3 length equals 13 residues. The V gene lost 5 bases and the J gene lost 3 bases, with 9 bases spanning the gap. Germline assignment: CDR1 MNHNS and CDR2 SASEGT. The CDR3 bases are TGTGCCAGCAGTCCGACGGAGACAGATACGCAGTATTTT. Its translation: CASSPTETDTQYF.

This clonotype has ten or more counts. This chain uses TRBV12-3 or TRBV12-4 with TRBJ2-7; tentatively, D is TRBD2 (5 bases). The V end was cut by 5 bases, the J end by 0 bases, with 14 bases between. The CDR3 consists of 15 residues. The CDR3 sequence: CASSPWRTSSYEQYF. The CDR3 DNA sequence: TGTGCCAGCAGTCCGTGGAGAACTAGCTCCTACGAGCAGTACTTC.

V usage is TRBV12-3 or TRBV12-4 and J usage is TRBJ1-3; the D gene is possibly TRBD1 (6 bases). V gave up 10 bases and J gave up 4 bases, with 11 bases separating them. The CDR3 contains 12 residues. The CDR3 DNA reads as TGTGCCAACAGGGTGCTGGGAAACACCATATATTTT. It specifies CANRVLGNTIYF.

This chain links TRBV12-3 or TRBV12-4 with TRBJ2-6; D may be TRBD1 (5 bases). V lost 5 bases, J lost 0 bases, and 11 bases lay in between. This CDR3 is 16 amino acids long. The CDR3 spells CASSIPGFSGANVLTF. In DNA form, the CDR3 reads TGTGCCAGCAGTATTCCAGGGTTCTCTGGGGCCAACGTCCTGACTTTC.

A few counts support this clonotype. The rearrangement links TRBV6-1 to TRBJ1-2; 11 bases map to TRBD1. CDR1 is MNHNS, CDR2 SASEGT, per germline. The junction had 20 bases not matched to a gene; V was cut back by 10 bases and J by 7 bases. This CDR3 is built from 17 residues. The CDR3 loop is CATFAVSVGTGGLGYTF. CDR3 bases: TGTGCCACCTTCGCCGTGTCTGTCGGGACAGGGGGTCTTGGCTACACCTTC.

This clonotype was recorded a few times. This chain links TRBV7-2 with TRBJ2-7; D is ambiguous. Germline lookup yields CDR1 SGHTA and CDR2 FQGNSA. V was trimmed by 5 bases and J by 3 bases, leaving 11 bases between them. The CDR3 length is 13 residues. CDR3 coding DNA: TGTGCCAGCAGCCTACCCGCCTTCTACGAGCAGTACTTC. Translation: CASSLPAFYEQYF.

This clonotype was detected ten times or more. The chain recombines TRBV6-1 with TRBJ2-1; 10 bases agree with TRBD1. The CDR3 loop spans 15 amino acids. Per germline, CDR1 MNHNS and CDR2 SASEGT. V lost 6 bases, J lost 6 bases, and 8 bases stayed unmatched. The CDR3: CASRSDRGLVNEQFF. The CDR3 DNA sequence: TGTGCCAGCAGATCCGACAGGGGGCTCGTCAATGAGCAGTTCTTC.